This T cell receptor beta chain was profiled in a study of blood T cell repertoires in COVID-19. Clinical history reported by participants formed the basis on which cohorts were assigned. Germline CDR1 WSHSY, CDR2 SAAADI. The CDR3 runs 15 residues. Trimming took 9 bases from V and 1 from J; bases not matched to a gene: 12. The authors' processing: Using reference gene primer amplification, nucleated cell counts were estimated. Profiling relied on immunoSEQ multiplex PCR, and the TCRdb table lists in-frame clones only, not all of them. V and J calls and clone size are copied from that table; D and trimming were computed from the DNA. The sample has around 250,000 clones, around 81% seen once; the top ten hold 3.4%.

This rearrangement joins TRBV10-2 to TRBJ2-7; 7 bases line up with TRBD2. Sequences were obtained from PBMCs or T cells enriched from blood (not recorded which). This receptor was identified in a man aged 45-60 years who had recovered from COVID-19. CDR3 sequence (DNA): TGCGCCAGTCTGGGGGGGGATAAAGTTTCCTACGAGCAGTACTTC. Translated, it gives CASLGGDKVSYEQYF.